This entry describes one T cell receptor beta chain. This clone appeared a single time. Its cognate antigen has yet to be identified. Per-base quality was not reported, and no clone a single base away is much larger than it. Trimming at the junction amounts to 7 bases on V and 0 bases on J, and the germline ends lie 11 bases apart. CDR1 and CDR2, per the germline V gene, are SGHDT and YYEEEE. From cysteine to phenylalanine, the CDR3 is 13 amino acids long. Just the 39-base CDR3 DNA is kept, in frame starting at base 1. Healthy HIV-negative adults with no recently reported acute infections or vaccinations were included as donors. Every donor was a Caucasian adult residing in Nashville, Tennessee, USA. Magnetic negative selection was used to enrich CD4+ T cells, after which naive cells were positively selected on CD45RA and the negative fraction became the memory subset. After blood collection by leukapheresis, PBMCs were isolated using Ficoll-Histopaque density gradient centrifugation and then cryopreserved in the vapor phase of liquid nitrogen. Analytical flow cytometry was used to check the purity and quantity of every magnetically sorted T cell population. Genomic DNA was isolated from each sorted fraction and quantified by UV absorbance on a Nanodrop 2000c.

This sample was included in a study of shared clonotypes between healthy human individuals (dated by TCRdb to about 2020). The study in broad terms: The cohort comprised two women and a few men aged 18 to 49 years. For each donor, three plates each were used for CD4 naive and CD4 memory, two plates were used for CD8 naive, and one plate was used for CD8 memory. The study deeply sequenced blood TCR repertoires of five healthy adults to estimate repertoire size and the extent of clonotype sharing between individuals. Libraries were prepared and TCR repertoires were sequenced by different laboratories using diverse techniques, in order to increase sequencing depth and limit assay-specific biases. Leukapheresis yielded between about 0.94 and 8.9 billion PBMCs per donor. Points the paper makes about the study in general: Compared with non-shared clonotypes, the clonotypes found in all four sorted-subset donors had higher generation probabilities. Naive subsets generally had larger estimated clonotype richness than memory subsets did. Sampling was restricted to blood, and TCR repertoires in tissue are likely to differ from TCR repertoires in blood. The small number of donors limited the genetic and exposure-history diversity represented. Even with the large sequencing depth, rarefaction of the sorted-subset datasets indicated that sequencing was incomplete. Pairwise subsampling led to the expectation that sequencing depth would affect the degree of clonotype sharing among donors. Sharing across a handful of donors was observed for about 5% of naive CD4, over 3% of naive CD8, roughly 2.3% of memory CD4, and about 0.39% of memory CD8 clonotypes.

Using the deep immunoSEQ assay, TCR CDR3 regions were amplified from genomic DNA by multiplex PCR. Genomic DNA extracted from each cell subset was distributed evenly over all wells of several immunoSEQ 96-well plates, and each plate served as one replicate. For sorted subsets, approximately 210 ng of genomic DNA, equivalent to some 30,000 T cell genomes, went into each replicate PCR. Purified libraries were measured with a Qubit 3.0 fluorometer, size-checked on a Bioanalyzer 2100, and measured again with the KAPA Library Quantification kit. Every immunoSEQ 96-well plate was sequenced on a separate single-read 150-cycle Illumina NextSeq 550 flow cell. On the study's bioinformatics: Because the immunoSEQ output included only junctional sequences and no quality scores, the filtering could not be the same as the filtering used for full-length reads. To assign V/J genes and CDR3, sequences were annotated using PyIR, a Python wrapper for IgBLAST v1.9, with IMGT germline references. Reads were removed for weak V/J assignments (E-value above 1e-6), missing CDR3, stop codons, out-of-frame junctions, or ambiguous translated residues. V3J clonotypes were defined by identical inferred V gene, J gene, and CDR3 amino acid sequence. To compute the percentage overlap between repertoires, the number of shared unique clonotypes was divided by the size of the smaller repertoire. Three approaches were used to assess repertoire richness: RTK rarefaction, the Chao1 estimator, and Recon v2.1 estimates of unobserved clonotypes. Generation probabilities were computed with OLGA for all TCRbeta clonotypes obtained by the gDNA method from several donors. TCRdb's version of the immuneACCESS table is confined to in-frame rearrangements and falls short of the full clone set. An unresolved V gene accounts for under half of the shortfall where checked; the remainder is of unknown origin. V, J and clone size derive from that table, while D and trimming were established from the DNA sequence. In this sample the table shows more than 1.2 million clones, approximately 98.5% of which occur a single time. The ten largest clones add up to 0.36% of the sample.

The source of this sequence is a young man in good health. The sequenced sample was naive CD4+ T cells sorted from blood. The cell subset or site label for this specimen denotes: CD45RA+ positively selected. Recombination joined TRBV5-6 with TRBJ2-7; too little of a D gene remains to name it. The CDR3 region: CASSQENSYEQYF. The nucleotide sequence is given as TGTGCCAGCTCGCAGGAAAACTCCTACGAGCAGTACTTC.